Below are 16 T cell receptor beta chains sequenced from a single sample in a study of T-cell reconstitution after alpha-beta-depleted transplantation in children. The TCRbeta library was prepared with unique molecular identifiers. TCRdb re-derived calls from the PCR reads in MiXCR, one entry per CDR3 protein. Of approximately 400,000 distinct CDR3 sequences listed, about 17% were seen once; the top ten hold around 28%. The source material was PBMCs, mostly from graft donor cells, sampled 360 days after TCRalphabeta/CD19-depleted stem cell transplant. Every receptor here comes from a boy in the first two years of life who had a stem cell transplant for Wiskott-Aldrich syndrome, so the T cells may come from the graft donor.

The chain couples TRBV20-1 to TRBJ2-5; 10 bases line up with TRBD2. The V segment lost 2 bases and the J segment 4 bases; nucleotides outside the gene matches: 1. Germline assignment: CDR1 DFQATT and CDR2 SNEGSKA (reference sequence). The length of the CDR3 is 13 residues. The CDR3 sequence: CSARLAGAETQYF. The CDR3 bases are TGCAGTGCTAGACTAGCGGGAGCAGAGACCCAGTACTTC.

This clonotype has only a few counts. V and J are TRBV24-1 and TRBJ2-1, with a weak D call TRBD2 (5 bases). The CDR3 is 14 residues long. CDR1 KGHDR and CDR2 SFDVKD come from the germline V gene. Trimming took 9 bases from V and 2 from J, leaving 13 bases between them. Here the CDR3 DNA reads TGTGCCACCGGCGCGGGTAGCGCCTACAATGAGCAGTTCTTC. Protein: CATGAGSAYNEQFF.

This clonotype was seen ten or more times. This chain joins TRBV29-1 and TRBJ2-1, with D unresolved. Trimming shortened V by 8 bases and J by 0 bases, and 14 bases separated the two germline ends. The CDR3 spans 14 residues. Looked up from germline, CDR1 is SQVTM and CDR2 is ANQGSEA. The CDR3 DNA reads as TGCAGCTTCCCCCGGGCTAGCTCCTACAATGAGCAGTTCTTC. Protein sequence: CSFPRASSYNEQFF.

The CDR3 DNA reads as TGTGCCACCAGTGATTTAAAACTAGTGGGTAATAATGAGCAGTTCTTC. Its protein is CATSDLKLVGNNEQFF. This chain uses TRBV24-1 with TRBJ2-1, with D possibly being TRBD2 (5 bases). V lost 1 base and J 7 bases, leaving 16 bases between the germline ends. CDR3 length equals 16 residues. From germline, CDR1 is KGHDR and CDR2 SFDVKD.

This clonotype was counted at least ten times. This chain links TRBV28 with TRBJ2-2; D not certain. Germline CDR1 reads MDHEN; CDR2 reads SYDVKM. Trimming took 8 bases from V and 1 from J, leaving 2 bases between them. This CDR3 is 11 amino acids long. CDR3 in DNA: TGTGCCAGCCAGAACACCGGGGAGCTGTTTTTT. This codes for CASQNTGELFF.

This sequence joins TRBV5-1 and TRBJ2-2, with D perhaps TRBD1 (6 bases). Germline-derived CDR1 and CDR2 are SGHRS and YFSETQ. Trimming cost V 3 bases and J 4 bases, with 13 bases left between them. The CDR3 contains 15 residues. CDR3: CASSSVGGITGELFF. The CDR3 DNA is TGCGCCAGCAGCTCAGTAGGGGGAATCACCGGGGAGCTGTTTTTT.

This clonotype was seen more than once but under ten times. The J gene is TRBJ2-5, the V gene TRBV28, with TRBD2 matching 8 bases. The CDR3 is made up of 17 amino acids. V was pared by 1 base and J by 4 bases, with 11 bases of the junction left unmatched. Germline lookup yields CDR1 MDHEN and CDR2 SYDVKM. CDR3 loop: CASSLSGRGGGIETQYF. The CDR3 coding sequence is TGTGCCAGCAGTTTATCCGGAAGGGGCGGGGGGATAGAGACCCAGTACTTC.

This clonotype has more than one count but fewer than ten. The chain joins TRBV3-1 to TRBJ2-4, with 7 bases lining up with TRBD1. The CDR3 is made up of 16 amino acids. Germline lookup yields CDR1 LGHDT and CDR2 YNNKEL (reference sequence). After removal of 3 bases from V and 2 bases from J, the junction contained 7 bases not matched to a gene. The DNA for the CDR3 is TGTGCCAGCAGCCAGAGGCAGGGGGTAACCAAAAACATTCAGTACTTC. It specifies CASSQRQGVTKNIQYF.

This clonotype has ten or more counts. V and J are TRBV20-1 and TRBJ2-1; D may match TRBD1 or TRBD2 (6 bases each). CDR3 length: 14 residues. Germline-derived CDR1 and CDR2 are DFQATT and SNEGSKA (reference sequence). V was clipped by 6 bases and J by 0 bases, with 12 bases between them. Here the CDR3 DNA reads TGCAGTGCCACGAGGGGGGACTCCTACAATGAGCAGTTCTTC. Protein product: CSATRGDSYNEQFF.

This clonotype was picked up a small number of times. The rearrangement joins TRBV12-3 or TRBV12-4 to TRBJ1-1, with D uncertain. V was trimmed by 5 bases and J by 2 bases, leaving 15 bases between them. The CDR3 runs to 15 residues. The CDR3 here is CASSTSARGNTEAFF. The CDR3 DNA reads TGTGCCAGCAGTACCTCTGCGCGGGGAAACACTGAAGCTTTCTTT.

This clonotype was found a few times. The rearrangement links TRBV20-1 to TRBJ2-7; unclear D gene. The CDR3 has 10 amino acids. Germline V gene data show CDR1 as DFQATT and CDR2 as SNEGSKA (reference sequence). V lost 6 bases and J lost 3, with 6 bases in between. As DNA, the CDR3 is TGCAGTGCCCGACTCTACGAGCAGTACTTC. It specifies CSARLYEQYF.

The rearrangement links TRBV7-9 to TRBJ2-5; unclear D gene. Deletions cut 5 bases from V and 7 bases from J, with 8 bases between. The CDR3 totals 11 residues. The germline gives CDR1 SEHNR, CDR2 FQNEAQ (reference sequence). CDR3 amino acids: CASSPHVTQYF. In nucleotides, the CDR3 is TGTGCCAGCAGCCCCCATGTGACCCAGTACTTC.

The chain recombines TRBV7-2 with TRBJ2-4, with 12 bases identical to TRBD2. In germline, CDR1 is SGHTA, CDR2 FQGNSA. V dropped 5 bases and J dropped 7; count of bases not matched to a gene: 12. The CDR3 sequence is 17 residues long. CDR3 region: CASSQSPTSGRTNIQYF. The DNA of the CDR3 is TGTGCCAGCAGCCAAAGCCCGACTAGCGGGAGAACCAACATTCAGTACTTC.

V and J are TRBV7-9 and TRBJ2-5; tentatively, D is TRBD2 (5 bases). This CDR3 region has 15 residues. Trimming cost V 2 bases and J 4 bases, with 14 bases left between them. The V gene's germline CDR1 is SEHNR and CDR2 FQNEAQ (reference sequence). CDR3 nucleotide sequence: TGTGCCAGCAGCTTAATATTGCGGGCCAGAGAGACCCAGTACTTC. Its translation is CASSLILRARETQYF.

The sample holds a few counts of this clonotype. The rearrangement links TRBV3-1 to TRBJ2-1, with D possibly being TRBD2 (6 bases). V was trimmed by 0 bases and J by 11 bases, leaving 17 bases between them. The CDR3 length is 15 residues. Germline V gene sequence: CDR1 LGHDT, CDR2 YNNKEL (reference sequence). This chain's CDR3 is CASSQERKGAGKQFF. DNA of the CDR3: TGTGCCAGCAGCCAAGAGAGGAAGGGAGCGGGTAAGCAGTTCTTC.

This rearrangement joins TRBV5-1 to TRBJ1-6; D may be TRBD1 (5 bases). Germline V gene lookup returns CDR1 SGHRS and CDR2 YFSETQ. The V and J ends lost 4 bases and 8 bases respectively, with 13 bases between them. The CDR3 has 14 residues. Here the CDR3 DNA reads TGCGCCAGCAGCGGGGGAACAGGAGATTCACCCCTCCACTTT. Amino acids: CASSGGTGDSPLHF.